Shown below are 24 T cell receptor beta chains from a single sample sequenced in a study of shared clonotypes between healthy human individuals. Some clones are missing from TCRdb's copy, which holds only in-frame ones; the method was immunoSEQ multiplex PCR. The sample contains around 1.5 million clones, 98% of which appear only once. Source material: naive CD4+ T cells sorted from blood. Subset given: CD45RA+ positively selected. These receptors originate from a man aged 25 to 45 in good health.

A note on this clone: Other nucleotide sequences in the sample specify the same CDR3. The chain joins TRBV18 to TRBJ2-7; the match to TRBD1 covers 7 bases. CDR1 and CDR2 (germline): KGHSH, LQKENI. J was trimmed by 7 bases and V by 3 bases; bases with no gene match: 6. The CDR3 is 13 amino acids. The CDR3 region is CASSPDRVGEQYF. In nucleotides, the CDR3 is TGTGCCAGCTCACCCGACAGGGTTGGGGAGCAGTACTTC.

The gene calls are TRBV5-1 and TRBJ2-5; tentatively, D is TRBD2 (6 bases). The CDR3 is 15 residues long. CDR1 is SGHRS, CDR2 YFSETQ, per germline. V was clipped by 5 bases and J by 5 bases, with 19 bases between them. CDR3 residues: CASRIGTLTGETQYF. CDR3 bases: TGCGCCAGCAGGATTGGGACTTTAACGGGGGAGACCCAGTACTTC.

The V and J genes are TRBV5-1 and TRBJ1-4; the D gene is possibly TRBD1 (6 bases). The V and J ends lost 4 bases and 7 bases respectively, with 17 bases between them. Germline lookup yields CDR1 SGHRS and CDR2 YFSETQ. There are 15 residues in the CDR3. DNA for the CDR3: TGCGCCAGCAGCACAAGGACAGACGGTAGTGAAAAACTGTTTTTT. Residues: CASSTRTDGSEKLFF. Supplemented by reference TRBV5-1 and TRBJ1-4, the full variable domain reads KAGVTQTPRYLIKTRGQQVTLSCSPISGHRSVSWYQQTPGQGLQFLFEYFSETQRNKGNFPGRFSGRQFSNSRSEMNVSTLELGDSALYLCASSTRTDGSEKLFFGSGTQLSVL.

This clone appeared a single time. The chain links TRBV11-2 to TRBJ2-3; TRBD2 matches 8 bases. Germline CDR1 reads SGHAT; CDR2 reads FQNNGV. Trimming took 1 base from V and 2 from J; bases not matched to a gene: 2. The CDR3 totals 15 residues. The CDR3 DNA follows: TGTGCCAGCAGCTTAGGGGGACTAGACACAGATACGCAGTATTTT. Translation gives CASSLGGLDTDTQYF.

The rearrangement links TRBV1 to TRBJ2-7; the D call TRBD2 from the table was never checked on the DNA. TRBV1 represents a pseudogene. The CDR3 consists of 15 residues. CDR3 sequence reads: CTSSHPEGGPGEQYF. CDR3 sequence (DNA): TGCACCAGCAGCCACCCTGAGGGAGGGCCAGGGGAGCAGTACTTC.

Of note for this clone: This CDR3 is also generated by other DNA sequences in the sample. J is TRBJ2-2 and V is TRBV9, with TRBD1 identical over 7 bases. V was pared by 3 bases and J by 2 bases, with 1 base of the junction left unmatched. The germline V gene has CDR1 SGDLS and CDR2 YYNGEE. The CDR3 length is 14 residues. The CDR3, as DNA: TGTGCCAGCAGCGGACAGGGAAACACCGGGGAGCTGTTTTTT. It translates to CASSGQGNTGELFF. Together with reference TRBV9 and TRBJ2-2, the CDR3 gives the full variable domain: DSGVTQTPKHLITATGQRVTLRCSPRSGDLSVYWYQQSLDQGLQFLIQYYNGEERAKGNILERFSAQQFPDLHSELNLSSLELGDSALYFCASSGQGNTGELFFGEGSRLTVL.

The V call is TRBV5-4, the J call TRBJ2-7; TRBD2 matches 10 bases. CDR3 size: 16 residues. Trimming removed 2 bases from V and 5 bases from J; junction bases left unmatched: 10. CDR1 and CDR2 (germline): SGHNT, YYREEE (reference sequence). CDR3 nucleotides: TGTGCCAGCAGCTTTTCTCCTCTAGCGGGAGTGAACGAGCAGTACTTC. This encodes CASSFSPLAGVNEQYF.

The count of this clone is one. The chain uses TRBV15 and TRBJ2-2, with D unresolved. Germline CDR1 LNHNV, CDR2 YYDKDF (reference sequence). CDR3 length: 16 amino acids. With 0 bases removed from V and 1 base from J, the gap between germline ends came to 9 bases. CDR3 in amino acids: CATSREFRRNTGELFF. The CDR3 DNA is TGTGCCACCAGCAGAGAATTTCGGCGGAACACCGGGGAGCTGTTTTTT.

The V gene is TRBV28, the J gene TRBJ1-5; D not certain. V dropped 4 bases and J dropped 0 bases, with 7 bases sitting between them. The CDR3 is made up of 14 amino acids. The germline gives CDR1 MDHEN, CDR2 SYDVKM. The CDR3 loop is CASSSRYSNQPQHF. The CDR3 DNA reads TGTGCCAGCAGTTCTCGGTATAGCAATCAGCCCCAGCATTTT.

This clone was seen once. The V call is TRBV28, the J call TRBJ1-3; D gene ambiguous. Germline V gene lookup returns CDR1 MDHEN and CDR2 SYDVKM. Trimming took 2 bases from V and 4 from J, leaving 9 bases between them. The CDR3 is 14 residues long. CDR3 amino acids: CASSLPKPGNTIYF. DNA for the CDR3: TGTGCCAGCAGTTTACCGAAACCCGGAAACACCATATATTTT.

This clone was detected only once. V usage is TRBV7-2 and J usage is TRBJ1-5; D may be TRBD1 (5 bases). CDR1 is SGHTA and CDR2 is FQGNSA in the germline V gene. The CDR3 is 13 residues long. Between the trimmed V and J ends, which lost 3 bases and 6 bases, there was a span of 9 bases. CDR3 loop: CASSLWGSQPQHF. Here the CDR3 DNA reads TGTGCCAGCAGCTTGTGGGGCAGTCAGCCCCAGCATTTT.

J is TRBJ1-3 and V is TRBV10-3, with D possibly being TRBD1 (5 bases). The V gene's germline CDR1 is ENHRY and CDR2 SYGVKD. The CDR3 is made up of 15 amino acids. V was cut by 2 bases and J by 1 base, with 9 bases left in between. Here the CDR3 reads CAISETGESGNTIYF. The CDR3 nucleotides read TGTGCCATCAGTGAGACAGGAGAATCTGGAAACACCATATATTTT.

CDR3 nucleotide sequence: TGTGCCAGCAGCGTAGCGACAGGAAGGACAGATACGCAGTATTTT. Amino acid sequence: CASSVATGRTDTQYF. The J gene is TRBJ2-3, the V gene TRBV9, with D possibly matching TRBD1 (6 bases). The CDR3 spans 15 residues. CDR1 SGDLS and CDR2 YYNGEE come from the germline V gene. The V gene lost 0 bases and the J gene lost 3 bases, with 11 bases spanning the gap.

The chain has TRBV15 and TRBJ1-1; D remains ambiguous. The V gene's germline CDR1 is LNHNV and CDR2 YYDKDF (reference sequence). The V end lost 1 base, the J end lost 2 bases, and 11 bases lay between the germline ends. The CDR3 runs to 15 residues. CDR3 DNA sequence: TGTGCCACCAGCAGAGGGGCAGATATTAACACTGAAGCTTTCTTT. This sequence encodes CATSRGADINTEAFF.

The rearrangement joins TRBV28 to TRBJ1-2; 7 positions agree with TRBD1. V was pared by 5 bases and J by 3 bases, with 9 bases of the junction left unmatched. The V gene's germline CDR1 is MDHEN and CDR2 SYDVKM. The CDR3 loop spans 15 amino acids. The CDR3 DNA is TGTGCCAGCAGTACCGCTGGAGGGGGCGACTATGGCTACACCTTC. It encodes CASSTAGGGDYGYTF.

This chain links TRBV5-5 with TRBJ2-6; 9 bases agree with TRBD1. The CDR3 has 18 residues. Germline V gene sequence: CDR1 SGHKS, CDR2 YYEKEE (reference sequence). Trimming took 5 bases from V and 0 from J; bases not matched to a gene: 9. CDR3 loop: CASRPGQGTNSGANVLTF. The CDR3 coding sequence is TGTGCCAGCAGGCCCGGACAGGGGACGAACTCTGGGGCCAACGTCCTGACTTTC. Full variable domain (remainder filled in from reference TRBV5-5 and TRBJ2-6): DAGVTQSPTHLIKTRGQQVTLRCSPISGHKSVSWYQQVLGQGPQFIFQYYEKEERGRGNFPDRFSARQFPNYSSELNVNALLLGDSALYLCASRPGQGTNSGANVLTFGAGSRLTVL.

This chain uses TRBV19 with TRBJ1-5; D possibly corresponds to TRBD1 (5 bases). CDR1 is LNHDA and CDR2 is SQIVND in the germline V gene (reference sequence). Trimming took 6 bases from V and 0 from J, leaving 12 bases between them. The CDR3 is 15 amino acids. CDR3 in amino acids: CASRTGTNSNQPQHF. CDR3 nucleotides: TGTGCCAGTAGAACCGGGACTAATAGCAATCAGCCCCAGCATTTT.

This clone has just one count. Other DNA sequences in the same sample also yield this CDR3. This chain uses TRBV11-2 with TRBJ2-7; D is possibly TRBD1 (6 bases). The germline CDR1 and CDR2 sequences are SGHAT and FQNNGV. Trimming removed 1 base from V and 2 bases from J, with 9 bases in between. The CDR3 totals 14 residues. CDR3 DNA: TGTGCCAGCAGCTTAGGACAGGCGACCTACGAGCAGTACTTC. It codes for CASSLGQATYEQYF.

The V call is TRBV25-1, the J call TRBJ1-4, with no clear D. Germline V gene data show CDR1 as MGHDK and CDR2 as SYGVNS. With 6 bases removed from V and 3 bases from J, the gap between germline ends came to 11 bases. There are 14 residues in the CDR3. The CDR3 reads CASRLDGPNEKLFF. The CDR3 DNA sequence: TGTGCCAGCAGGCTGGATGGTCCTAATGAAAAACTGTTTTTT.

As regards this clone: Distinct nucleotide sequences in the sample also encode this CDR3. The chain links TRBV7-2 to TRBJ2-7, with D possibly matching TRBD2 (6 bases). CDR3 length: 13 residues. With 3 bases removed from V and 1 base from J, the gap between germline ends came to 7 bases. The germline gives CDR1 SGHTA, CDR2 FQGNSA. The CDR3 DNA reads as TGTGCCAGCAGCTTGGCGGGATCCTACGAGCAGTACTTC. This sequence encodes CASSLAGSYEQYF. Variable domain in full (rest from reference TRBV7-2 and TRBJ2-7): GAGVSQSPSNKVTEKGKDVELRCDPISGHTALYWYRQSLGQGLEFLIYFQGNSAPDKSGLPSDRFSAERTGGSVSTLTIQRTQQEDSAVYLCASSLAGSYEQYFGPGTRLTVT.

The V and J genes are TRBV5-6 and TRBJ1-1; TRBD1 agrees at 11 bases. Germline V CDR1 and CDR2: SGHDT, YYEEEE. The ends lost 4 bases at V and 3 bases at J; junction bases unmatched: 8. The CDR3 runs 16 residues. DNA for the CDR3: TGTGCCAGCAGCCCGGGACAGGGGGTCGGGTACACTGAAGCTTTCTTT. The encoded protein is CASSPGQGVGYTEAFF.

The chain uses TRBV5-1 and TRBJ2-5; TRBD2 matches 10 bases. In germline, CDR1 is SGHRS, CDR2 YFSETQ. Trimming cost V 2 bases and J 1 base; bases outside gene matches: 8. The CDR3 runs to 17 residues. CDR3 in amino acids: CASSFTPGLASQETQYF. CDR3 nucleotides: TGCGCCAGCAGCTTCACTCCGGGACTAGCGAGCCAAGAGACCCAGTACTTC.

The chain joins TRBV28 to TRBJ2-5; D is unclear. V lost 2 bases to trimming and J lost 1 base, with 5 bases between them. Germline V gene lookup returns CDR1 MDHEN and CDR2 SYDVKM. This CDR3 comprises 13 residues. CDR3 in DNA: TGTGCCAGCAGTTTAAGGGTCCAAGAGACCCAGTACTTC. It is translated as CASSLRVQETQYF.

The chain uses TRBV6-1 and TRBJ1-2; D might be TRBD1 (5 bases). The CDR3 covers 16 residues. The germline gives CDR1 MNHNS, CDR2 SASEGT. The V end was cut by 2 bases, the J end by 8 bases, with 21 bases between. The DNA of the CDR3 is TGTGCCAGCAGTGAACCTGGACAAGGATTAGTGGGGGGCTACACCTTC. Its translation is CASSEPGQGLVGGYTF.